This T cell receptor (beta chain) was captured by sequencing in a study of T-cell reconstitution after alpha-beta-depleted transplantation in children. Using unique molecular identifiers, the investigators prepared the TCRbeta library. TCRdb re-called the PCR reads through MiXCR, storing one row per CDR3 protein. This sample has a few hundred thousand distinct CDR3 sequences, with 10% found just once. Germline V gene sequence: CDR1 GTSNPN, CDR2 SVGIG (reference sequence). The V end was cut by 3 bases, the J end by 1 base, with 9 bases between. There are 14 residues in the CDR3. Sequencing used PBMCs from the stem cell graft donor, obtained from the stem cell graft. The TCR comes from a human donor who donated a stem cell graft to a child with acute lymphoblastic leukemia. The rearrangement joins TRBV30 to TRBJ1-4; D unresolved. The CDR3 spells CAWSRAGTNEKLFF. DNA for the CDR3: TGTGCCTGGAGCCGGGCGGGAACTAATGAAAAACTGTTTTTT.